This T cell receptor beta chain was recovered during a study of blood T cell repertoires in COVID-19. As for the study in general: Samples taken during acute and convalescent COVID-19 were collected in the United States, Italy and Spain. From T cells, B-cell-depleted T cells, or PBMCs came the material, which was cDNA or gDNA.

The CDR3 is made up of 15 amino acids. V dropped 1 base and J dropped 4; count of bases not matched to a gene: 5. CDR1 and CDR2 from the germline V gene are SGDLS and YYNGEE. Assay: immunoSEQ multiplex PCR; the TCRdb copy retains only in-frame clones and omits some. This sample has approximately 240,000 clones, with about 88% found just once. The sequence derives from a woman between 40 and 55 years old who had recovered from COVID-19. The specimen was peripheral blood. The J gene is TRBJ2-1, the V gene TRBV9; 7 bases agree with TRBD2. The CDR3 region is CASSVLAETYNEQFF. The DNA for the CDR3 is TGTGCCAGCAGCGTACTAGCGGAAACATACAATGAGCAGTTCTTC.